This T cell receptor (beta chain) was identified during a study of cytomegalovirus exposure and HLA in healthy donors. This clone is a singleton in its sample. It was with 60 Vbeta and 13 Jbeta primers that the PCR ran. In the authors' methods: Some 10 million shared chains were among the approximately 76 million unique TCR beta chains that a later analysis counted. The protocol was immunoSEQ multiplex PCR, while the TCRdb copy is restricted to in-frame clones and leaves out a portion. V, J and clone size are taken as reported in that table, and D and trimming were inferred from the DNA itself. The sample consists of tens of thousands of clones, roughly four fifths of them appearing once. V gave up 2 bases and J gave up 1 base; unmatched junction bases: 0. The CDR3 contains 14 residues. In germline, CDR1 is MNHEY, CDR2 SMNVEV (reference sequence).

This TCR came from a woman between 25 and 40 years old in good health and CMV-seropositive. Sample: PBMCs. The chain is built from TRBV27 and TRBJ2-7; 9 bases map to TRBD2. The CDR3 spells CASSLLAGSYEQYF. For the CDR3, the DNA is TGTGCCAGCAGTTTACTAGCGGGGTCCTACGAGCAGTACTTC.